A selection of T cell receptor beta chains follows, all from one sample in a study of spatial heterogeneity in lung cancer. One entry per CDR3 protein results from TCRdb running MiXCR on the 5' RACE reads. The sample includes approximately 39,000 distinct CDR3 sequences, just over 7.5% seen only once; the top ten take 9.4%. This specimen consisted of PBMCs, obtained at follow-up. These receptors all stem from a male donor with early-stage non-small cell lung cancer. Both conserved end residues are part of each CDR3. A D gene is named only where the DNA matches it firmly. Only some rows state a clone size, as once, few, many or a class for expanded clones.

d_call,j_call,clone_size,v_call,cdr3_aa,cdr3_nt
.,TRBJ1-1,.,TRBV7-9,CAISLVSGMNTEAFF,TGTGCCATCAGCTTAGTATCAGGGATGAACACTGAAGCTTTCTTT
.,TRBJ2-5,few,TRBV6-1,CASTPGSKETQYF,TGTGCCAGCACCCCGGGCTCGAAAGAGACCCAGTACTTC
.,TRBJ1-4,many,TRBV5-1,CASKWEQKNEKLFF,TGCGCCAGCAAGTGGGAACAGAAAAATGAAAAACTGTTTTTT
.,TRBJ2-1,few,TRBV11-2,CASSLITYNEQFF,TGTGCCAGCAGCTTAATAACTTACAATGAGCAGTTCTTC
.,TRBJ1-2,many,TRBV18,CASSPLSQASVGGLDGYTF,TGTGCCAGCTCACCACTTTCTCAGGCGTCAGTAGGGGGACTCGATGGCTACACCTTC
.,TRBJ2-5,many,TRBV5-1,CASSLVGRGRVAQYF,TGCGCCAGCAGCTTGGTCGGCAGGGGCCGCGTGGCCCAGTACTTC
TRBD2,TRBJ2-2,many,TRBV29-1,CSVLPSGGGGELFF,TGCAGCGTTTTGCCTAGCGGGGGAGGCGGGGAGCTGTTTTTT
TRBD1,TRBJ1-6,many,TRBV30,CAWSPGQGHSPLHF,TGTGCCTGGAGCCCGGGACAGGGCCATTCACCCCTCCACTTT
.,TRBJ2-2,few,TRBV13,CASTDGSDTGELFF,TGTGCCAGCACAGACGGGTCCGACACCGGGGAGCTGTTTTTT
.,TRBJ2-5,.,TRBV19,CASTSEVQETQYF,TGTGCCAGTACCTCGGAGGTCCAAGAGACCCAGTACTTC
TRBD1,TRBJ2-1,many,TRBV5-1,CASSEGQGNEQFF,TGCGCCAGCAGCGAGGGACAGGGGAATGAGCAGTTCTTC
TRBD1,TRBJ2-6,many,TRBV5-1,CASSLRTGTGANVLTF,TGCGCCAGCAGCTTGAGGACAGGGACTGGGGCCAACGTCCTGACTTTC
.,TRBJ2-7,many,TRBV7-9,CASSLGSIYEQYF,TGTGCCAGCAGCTTAGGTTCAATCTACGAGCAGTACTTC
TRBD1,TRBJ1-2,many,TRBV7-9,CASSLGTGYGYTF,TGTGCCAGCAGCTTAGGGACAGGGTATGGCTACACCTTC
.,TRBJ1-2,few,TRBV29-1,CSVEDSTRGISYTF,TGCAGCGTTGAAGATTCGACGCGGGGGATTAGCTACACCTTC
.,TRBJ2-7,many,TRBV7-9,CASSPAAAYEQYF,TGTGCCAGCAGCCCGGCCGCAGCCTACGAGCAGTACTTC
.,TRBJ2-3,many,TRBV29-1,CSVELIADTQYF,TGCAGCGTTGAGTTAATAGCAGATACGCAGTATTTT
TRBD2,TRBJ2-1,many,TRBV14,CASSPLAGSYNEQFF,TGTGCCAGCAGCCCCTTAGCGGGATCCTACAATGAGCAGTTCTTC
.,TRBJ1-2,many,TRBV5-1,CASTDYYGYTF,TGCGCCAGCACTGACTACTATGGCTACACCTTC
.,TRBJ2-5,few,TRBV7-2,CASSARGAETQYF,TGTGCCAGCAGCGCCAGGGGCGCGGAGACCCAGTACTTC
TRBD2,TRBJ2-3,many,TRBV27,CASSLYTSETDTQYF,TGTGCCAGCAGTTTGTATACTAGCGAGACAGATACGCAGTATTTT
TRBD1,TRBJ1-4,many,TRBV6-2/TRBV6-3,CASSSGQGWEKLFF,TGTGCCAGCAGTTCCGGACAGGGCTGGGAAAAACTGTTTTTT
.,TRBJ1-1,many,TRBV5-1,CASSLGAGYTEAFF,TGCGCCAGCAGCTTGGGGGCAGGGTACACTGAAGCTTTCTTT
TRBD1,TRBJ1-1,many,TRBV11-2,CASSWVTGEIEAFF,TGTGCCAGCAGCTGGGTGACAGGGGAGATTGAAGCTTTCTTT
.,TRBJ1-4,many,TRBV5-6,CASSLSSGRNEKLFF,TGTGCCAGCAGCTTGAGCTCCGGTCGTAATGAAAAACTGTTTTTT
.,TRBJ1-1,many,TRBV6-2/TRBV6-3,CASSYGGPGTEAFF,TGTGCCAGCAGTTATGGGGGGCCCGGGACTGAAGCTTTCTTT
TRBD2,TRBJ2-7,many,TRBV9,CASSETSGGYEQYF,TGTGCCAGCAGCGAGACTAGCGGGGGTTACGAGCAGTACTTC